The entry that follows covers one TCR beta chain sequence. These data belong to a study of blood T cell repertoires in COVID-19. Study as a whole: Sources were T cells, B-cell-depleted T cells, or PBMCs; the material itself was cDNA or gDNA.

Sequencing was performed with immunoSEQ multiplex PCR; in TCRdb, only in-frame clones are kept and a portion is missing. The repertoire holds about 180,000 clones, with around 87% as singletons. CDR1 is MGHRA, CDR2 YSYEKL, per germline. Losses at the gene ends were 4 bases for V and 0 bases for J; bases not matched to a gene: 14. The CDR3 is 18 residues long. This TCR derives from a man between 40 and 49 years old with active or convalescent COVID-19. The sequencing input was peripheral blood. The rearrangement links TRBV4-1 to TRBJ1-2; 7 bases are shared with TRBD1. CDR3 sequence reads: CASSPNPTGARTNYGYTF. For the CDR3, the DNA is TGCGCCAGCAGCCCTAACCCAACAGGGGCCAGAACTAACTATGGCTACACCTTC.